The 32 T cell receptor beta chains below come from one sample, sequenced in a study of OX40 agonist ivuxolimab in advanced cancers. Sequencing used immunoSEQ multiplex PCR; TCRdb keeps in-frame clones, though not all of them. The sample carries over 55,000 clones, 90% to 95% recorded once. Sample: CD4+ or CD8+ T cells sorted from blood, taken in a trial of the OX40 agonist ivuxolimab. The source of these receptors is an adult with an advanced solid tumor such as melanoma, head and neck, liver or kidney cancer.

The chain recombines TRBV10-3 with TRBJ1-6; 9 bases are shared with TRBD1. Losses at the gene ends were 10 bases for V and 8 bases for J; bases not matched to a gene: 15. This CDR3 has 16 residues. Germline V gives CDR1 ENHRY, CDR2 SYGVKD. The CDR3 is CATNRDRVGGDSPLHF. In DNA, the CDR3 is TGTGCCACAAACCGGGACAGGGTAGGAGGCGATTCACCCCTCCACTTT.

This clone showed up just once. CDR3 amino acids: CASSRTSGPRFF. CDR3 coding DNA: TGTGCCAGTAGTCGGACTAGCGGTCCTCGGTTCTTC. V is TRBV19 and J is TRBJ2-1; 10 nucleotides line up with TRBD2. Germline lookup yields CDR1 LNHDA and CDR2 SQIVND (reference sequence). With V trimmed by 5 bases and J by 15 bases, 7 bases remained unmatched. There are 12 residues in the CDR3.

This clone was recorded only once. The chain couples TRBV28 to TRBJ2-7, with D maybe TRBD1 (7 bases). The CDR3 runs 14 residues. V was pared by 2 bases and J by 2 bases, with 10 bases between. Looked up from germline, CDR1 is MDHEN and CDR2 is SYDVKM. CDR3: CASSLGGTAYEQYF. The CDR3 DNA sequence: TGTGCCAGCAGTTTAGGGGGGACAGCCTACGAGCAGTACTTC.

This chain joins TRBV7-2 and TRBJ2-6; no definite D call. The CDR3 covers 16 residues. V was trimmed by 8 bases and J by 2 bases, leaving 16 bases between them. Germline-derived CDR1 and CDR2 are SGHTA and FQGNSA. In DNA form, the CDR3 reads TGTGCCAGCGTCGGGCAGGCTTTCACTGGGGCCAACGTCCTGACTTTC. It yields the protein CASVGQAFTGANVLTF.

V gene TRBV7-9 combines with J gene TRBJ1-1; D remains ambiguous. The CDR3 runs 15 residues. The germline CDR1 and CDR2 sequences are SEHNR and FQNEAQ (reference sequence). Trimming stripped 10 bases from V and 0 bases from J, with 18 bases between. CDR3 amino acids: CATFGIPGMNTEAFF. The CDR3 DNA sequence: TGTGCCACCTTCGGCATCCCGGGTATGAACACTGAAGCTTTCTTT.

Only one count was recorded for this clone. The CDR3 region has the DNA TGTGCCAGCAAAAGGAGGGGATTTTCTGGGGCCAACGTCCTGACTTTC. This gives the protein CASKRRGFSGANVLTF. This chain uses TRBV28 with TRBJ2-6, with a possible D match to TRBD2 (6 bases). Trimming cost V 7 bases and J 1 base, with 14 bases left between them. Per the germline V gene, CDR1 is MDHEN and CDR2 is SYDVKM. CDR3 length: 16 amino acids.

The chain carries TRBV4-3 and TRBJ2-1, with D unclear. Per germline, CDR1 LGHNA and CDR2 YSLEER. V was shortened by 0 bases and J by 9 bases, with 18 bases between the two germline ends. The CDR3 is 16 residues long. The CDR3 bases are TGCGCCAGCAGCCAAGATTCCGCGGCCCTCACGGGTGAGCAGTTCTTC. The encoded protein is CASSQDSAALTGEQFF.

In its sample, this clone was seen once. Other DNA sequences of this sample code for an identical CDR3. CDR3 sequence: CAWSVSYNEQFF. The CDR3 DNA follows: TGTGCCTGGAGTGTAAGTTACAATGAGCAGTTCTTC. The chain uses TRBV30 and TRBJ2-1; D is unresolved. V lost 0 bases and J lost 4, with 4 bases in between. Germline V lookup: CDR1 GTSNPN, CDR2 SVGIG (reference sequence). CDR3 length: 12 residues.

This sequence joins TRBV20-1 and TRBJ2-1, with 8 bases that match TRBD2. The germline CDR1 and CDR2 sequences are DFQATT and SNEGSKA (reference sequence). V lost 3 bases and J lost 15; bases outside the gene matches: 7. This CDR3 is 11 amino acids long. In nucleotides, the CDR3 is TGCAGTGCTAGCGCCGGGACTAGTAGGTTCTTC. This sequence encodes CSASAGTSRFF.

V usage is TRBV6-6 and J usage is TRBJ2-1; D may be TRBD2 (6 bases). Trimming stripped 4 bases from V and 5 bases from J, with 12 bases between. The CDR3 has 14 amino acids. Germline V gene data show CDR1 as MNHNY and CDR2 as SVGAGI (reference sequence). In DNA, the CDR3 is TGTGCCAGCAGTTCGACTAGAGGTCACAATGAGCAGTTCTTC. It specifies CASSSTRGHNEQFF.

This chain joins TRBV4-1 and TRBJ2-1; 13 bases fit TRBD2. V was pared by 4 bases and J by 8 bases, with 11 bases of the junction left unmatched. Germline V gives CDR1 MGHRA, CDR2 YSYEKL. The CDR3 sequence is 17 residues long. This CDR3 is CASSLGLAGDSRDEQFF. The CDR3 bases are TGCGCCAGCAGCCTAGGACTAGCGGGAGATTCTCGAGATGAGCAGTTCTTC.

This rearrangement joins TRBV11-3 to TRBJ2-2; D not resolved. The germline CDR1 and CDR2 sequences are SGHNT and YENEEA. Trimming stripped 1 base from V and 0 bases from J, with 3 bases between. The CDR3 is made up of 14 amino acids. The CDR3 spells CASSLAANTGELFF. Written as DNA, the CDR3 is TGTGCCAGCAGCTTAGCGGCGAACACCGGGGAGCTGTTTTTT.

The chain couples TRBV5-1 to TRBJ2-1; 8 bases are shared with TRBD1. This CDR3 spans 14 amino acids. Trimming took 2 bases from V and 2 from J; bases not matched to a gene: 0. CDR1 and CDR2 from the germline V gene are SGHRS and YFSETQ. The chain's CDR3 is CASSLQGAYNEQFF. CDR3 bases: TGCGCCAGCAGCTTACAGGGGGCCTACAATGAGCAGTTCTTC.

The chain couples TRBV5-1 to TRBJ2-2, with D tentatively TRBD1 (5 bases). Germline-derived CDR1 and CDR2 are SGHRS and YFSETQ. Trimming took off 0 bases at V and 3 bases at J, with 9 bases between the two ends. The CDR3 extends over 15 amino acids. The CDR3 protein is CASSLGGEHTGELFF. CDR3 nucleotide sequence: TGCGCCAGCAGCTTGGGGGGCGAGCACACCGGGGAGCTGTTTTTT.

Here the CDR3 DNA reads TGTGCCAGCAGCTTAGATAGGGTTTCACCCCTCCACTTT. Encoded protein: CASSLDRVSPLHF. The chain recombines TRBV7-8 with TRBJ1-6; D gene ambiguous. Germline CDR1 reads SGHVS; CDR2 reads FQNEAQ. The V gene lost 1 base and the J gene lost 9 bases, with 7 bases spanning the gap. The CDR3 totals 13 residues.

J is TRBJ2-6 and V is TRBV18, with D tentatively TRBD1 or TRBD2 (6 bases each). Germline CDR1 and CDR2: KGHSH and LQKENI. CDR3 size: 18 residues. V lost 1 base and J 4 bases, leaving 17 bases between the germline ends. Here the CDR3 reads CASSPLGGLAVGANVLTF. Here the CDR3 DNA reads TGTGCCAGCTCACCACTAGGGGGGTTGGCGGTCGGGGCCAACGTCCTGACTTTC.

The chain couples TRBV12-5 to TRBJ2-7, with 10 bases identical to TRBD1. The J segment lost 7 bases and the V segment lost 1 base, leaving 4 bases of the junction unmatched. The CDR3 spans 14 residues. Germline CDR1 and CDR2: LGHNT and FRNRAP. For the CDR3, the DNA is TGTGCTAGTGGTTTGGGACAGGGGGCGCGTGAGCAGTACTTC. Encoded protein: CASGLGQGAREQYF.

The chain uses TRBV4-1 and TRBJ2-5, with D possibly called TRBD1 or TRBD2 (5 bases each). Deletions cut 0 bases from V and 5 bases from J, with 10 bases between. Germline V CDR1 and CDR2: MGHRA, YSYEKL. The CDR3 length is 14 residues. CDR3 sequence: CASSQDERGETQYF. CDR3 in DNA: TGCGCCAGCAGCCAAGATGAGAGGGGCGAGACCCAGTACTTC.

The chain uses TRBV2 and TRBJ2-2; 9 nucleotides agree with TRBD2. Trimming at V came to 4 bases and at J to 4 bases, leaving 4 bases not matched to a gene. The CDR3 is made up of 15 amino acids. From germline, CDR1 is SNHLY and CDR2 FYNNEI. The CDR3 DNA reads TGTGCCAGCAGTGTAGCGGGAGTGTCCACCGGGGAGCTGTTTTTT. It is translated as CASSVAGVSTGELFF. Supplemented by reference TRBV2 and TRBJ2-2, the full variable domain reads EPEVTQTPSHQVTQMGQEVILRCVPISNHLYFYWYRQILGQKVEFLVSFYNNEISEKSEIFDDQFSVERPDGSNFTLKIRSTKLEDSAMYFCASSVAGVSTGELFFGEGSRLTVL.

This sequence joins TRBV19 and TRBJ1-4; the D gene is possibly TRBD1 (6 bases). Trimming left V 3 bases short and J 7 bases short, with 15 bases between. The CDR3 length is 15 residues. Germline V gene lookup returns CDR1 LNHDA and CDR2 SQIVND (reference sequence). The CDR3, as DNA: TGTGCCAGTAGTATCTGGGCAGGGGATGGTGAAAAACTGTTTTTT. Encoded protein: CASSIWAGDGEKLFF.

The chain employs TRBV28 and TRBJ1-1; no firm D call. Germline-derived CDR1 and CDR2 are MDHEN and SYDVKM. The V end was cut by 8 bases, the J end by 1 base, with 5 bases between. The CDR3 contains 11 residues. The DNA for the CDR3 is TGTGCCAGCTGGGGGAACACTGAAGCTTTCTTT. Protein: CASWGNTEAFF.

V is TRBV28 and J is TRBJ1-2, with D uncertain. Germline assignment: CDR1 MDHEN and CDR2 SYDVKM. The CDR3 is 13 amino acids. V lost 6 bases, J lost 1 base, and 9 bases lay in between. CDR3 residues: CASRAGINYGYTF. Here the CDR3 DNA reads TGTGCCAGCAGGGCGGGAATTAACTATGGCTACACCTTC.

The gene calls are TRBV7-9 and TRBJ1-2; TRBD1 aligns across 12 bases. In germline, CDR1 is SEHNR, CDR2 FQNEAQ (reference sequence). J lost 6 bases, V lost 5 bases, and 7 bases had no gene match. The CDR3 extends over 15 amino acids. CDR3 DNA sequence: TGTGCCAGCAGCCAGAATTGGGACAGGGGGCATGGCTACACCTTC. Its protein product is CASSQNWDRGHGYTF.

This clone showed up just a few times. CDR3 region: CASSQGTGATEAFF. In DNA form, the CDR3 reads TGTGCCAGTAGTCAGGGGACAGGGGCCACTGAAGCTTTCTTT. This chain links TRBV19 with TRBJ1-1; 10 bases agree with TRBD1. This CDR3 contains 14 residues. Germline CDR1 and CDR2: LNHDA and SQIVND (reference sequence). V shed 5 bases and J 4 bases; nucleotides not matched to a gene: 4.

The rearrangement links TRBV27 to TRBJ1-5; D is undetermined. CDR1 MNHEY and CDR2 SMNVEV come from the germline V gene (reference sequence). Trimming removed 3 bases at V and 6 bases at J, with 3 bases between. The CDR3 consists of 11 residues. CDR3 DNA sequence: TGTGCCAGCAGTTTTCGTCAGCCCCAGCATTTT. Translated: CASSFRQPQHF.

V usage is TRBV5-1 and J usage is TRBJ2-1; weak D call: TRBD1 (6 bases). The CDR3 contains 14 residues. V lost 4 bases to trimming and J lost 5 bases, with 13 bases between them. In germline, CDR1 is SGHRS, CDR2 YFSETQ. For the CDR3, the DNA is TGCGCCAGCAGCCCGAGGGGGATCCACAATGAGCAGTTCTTC. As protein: CASSPRGIHNEQFF.

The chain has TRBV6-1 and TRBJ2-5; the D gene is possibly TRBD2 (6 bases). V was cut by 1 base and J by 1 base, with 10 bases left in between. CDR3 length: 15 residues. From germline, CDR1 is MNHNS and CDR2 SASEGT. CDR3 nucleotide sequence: TGTGCCAGCAGTGAAGGAGGGACTCCCCAAGAGACCCAGTACTTC. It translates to CASSEGGTPQETQYF.

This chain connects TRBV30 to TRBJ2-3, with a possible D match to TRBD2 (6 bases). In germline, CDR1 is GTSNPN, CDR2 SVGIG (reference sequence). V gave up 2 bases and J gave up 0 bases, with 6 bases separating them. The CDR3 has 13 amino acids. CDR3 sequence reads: CAWSSGSTDTQYF. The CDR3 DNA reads TGTGCCTGGAGTAGCGGGAGCACAGATACGCAGTATTTT.

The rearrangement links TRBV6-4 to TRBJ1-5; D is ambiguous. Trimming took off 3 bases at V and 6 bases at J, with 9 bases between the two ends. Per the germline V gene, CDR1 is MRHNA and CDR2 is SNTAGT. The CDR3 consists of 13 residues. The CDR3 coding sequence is TGTGCCAGCAGTGAAATTCCTGGTCAGCCCCAGCATTTT. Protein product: CASSEIPGQPQHF.

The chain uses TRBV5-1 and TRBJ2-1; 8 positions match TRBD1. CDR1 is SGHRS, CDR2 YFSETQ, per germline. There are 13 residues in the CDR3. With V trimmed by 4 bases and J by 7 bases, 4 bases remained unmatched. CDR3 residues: CASSEGQENEQFF. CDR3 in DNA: TGCGCCAGCAGCGAGGGACAGGAAAATGAGCAGTTCTTC.

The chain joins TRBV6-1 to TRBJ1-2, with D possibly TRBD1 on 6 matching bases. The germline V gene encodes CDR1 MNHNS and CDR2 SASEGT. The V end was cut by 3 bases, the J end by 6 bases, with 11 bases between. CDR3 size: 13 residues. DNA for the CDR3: TGTGCCAGCAGTGACAGGGGCCCGGATGGCTACACCTTC. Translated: CASSDRGPDGYTF.

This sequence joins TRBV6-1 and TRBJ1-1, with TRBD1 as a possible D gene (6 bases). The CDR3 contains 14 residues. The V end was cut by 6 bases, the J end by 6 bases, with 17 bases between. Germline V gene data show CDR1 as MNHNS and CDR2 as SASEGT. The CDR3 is CASRNTGYPPEAFF. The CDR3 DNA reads TGTGCCAGCAGGAATACAGGGTACCCCCCTGAAGCTTTCTTT.